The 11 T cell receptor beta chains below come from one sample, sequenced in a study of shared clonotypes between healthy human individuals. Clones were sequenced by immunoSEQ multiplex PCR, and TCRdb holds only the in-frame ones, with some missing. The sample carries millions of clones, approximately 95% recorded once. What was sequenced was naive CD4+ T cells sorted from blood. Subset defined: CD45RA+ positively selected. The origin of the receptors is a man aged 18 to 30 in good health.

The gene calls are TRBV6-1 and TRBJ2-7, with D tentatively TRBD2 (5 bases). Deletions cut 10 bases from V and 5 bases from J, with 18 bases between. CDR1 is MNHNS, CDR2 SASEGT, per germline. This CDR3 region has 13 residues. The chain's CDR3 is CATMNILGNEQYF. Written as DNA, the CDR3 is TGTGCCACCATGAACATACTAGGGAACGAGCAGTACTTC.

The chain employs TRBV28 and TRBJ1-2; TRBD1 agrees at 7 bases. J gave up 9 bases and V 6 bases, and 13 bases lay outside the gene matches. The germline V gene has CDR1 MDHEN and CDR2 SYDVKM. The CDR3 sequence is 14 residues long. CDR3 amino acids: CASSPTGTDHRYTF. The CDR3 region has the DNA TGTGCCAGCAGCCCGACCGGGACAGATCACCGCTACACCTTC.

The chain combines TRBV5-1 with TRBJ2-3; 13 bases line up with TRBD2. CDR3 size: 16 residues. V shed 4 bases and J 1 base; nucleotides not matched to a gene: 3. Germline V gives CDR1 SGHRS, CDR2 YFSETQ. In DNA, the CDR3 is TGCGCCAGCAGCAACGGACTAGCGGGGGGCACAGATACGCAGTATTTT. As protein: CASSNGLAGGTDTQYF.

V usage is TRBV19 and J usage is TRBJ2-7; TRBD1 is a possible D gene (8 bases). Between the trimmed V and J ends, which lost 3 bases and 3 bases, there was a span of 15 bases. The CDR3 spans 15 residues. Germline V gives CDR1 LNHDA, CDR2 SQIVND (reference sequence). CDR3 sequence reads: CASSIGQGGGYEQYF. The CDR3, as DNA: TGTGCCAGTAGTATTGGACAGGGCGGGGGCTACGAGCAGTACTTC.

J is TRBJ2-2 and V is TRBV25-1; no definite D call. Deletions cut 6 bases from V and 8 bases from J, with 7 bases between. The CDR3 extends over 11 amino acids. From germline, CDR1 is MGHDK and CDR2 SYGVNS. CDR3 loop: CASRKEGELFF. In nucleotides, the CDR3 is TGTGCCAGCAGAAAAGAGGGGGAGCTGTTTTTT.

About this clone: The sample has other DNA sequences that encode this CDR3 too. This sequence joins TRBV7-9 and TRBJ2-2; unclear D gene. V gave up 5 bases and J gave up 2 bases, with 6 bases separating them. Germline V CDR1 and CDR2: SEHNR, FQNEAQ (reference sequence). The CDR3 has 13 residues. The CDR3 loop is CASSLPNTGELFF. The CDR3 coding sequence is TGTGCCAGCAGCCTCCCTAACACCGGGGAGCTGTTTTTT.

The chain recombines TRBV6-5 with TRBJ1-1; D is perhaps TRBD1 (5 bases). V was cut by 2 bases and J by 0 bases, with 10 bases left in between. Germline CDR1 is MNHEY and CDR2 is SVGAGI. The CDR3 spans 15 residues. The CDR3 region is CASSYGAGLNTEAFF. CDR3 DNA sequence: TGTGCCAGCAGTTACGGGGCAGGCTTGAACACTGAAGCTTTCTTT.

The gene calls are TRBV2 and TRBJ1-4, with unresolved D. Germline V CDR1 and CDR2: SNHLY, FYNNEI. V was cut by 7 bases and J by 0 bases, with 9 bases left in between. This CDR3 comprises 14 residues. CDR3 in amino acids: CASKGFATNEKLFF. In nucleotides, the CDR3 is TGTGCCAGCAAAGGGTTTGCAACTAATGAAAAACTGTTTTTT. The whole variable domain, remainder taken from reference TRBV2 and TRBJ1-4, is EPEVTQTPSHQVTQMGQEVILRCVPISNHLYFYWYRQILGQKVEFLVSFYNNEISEKSEIFDDQFSVERPDGSNFTLKIRSTKLEDSAMYFCASKGFATNEKLFFGSGTQLSVL.

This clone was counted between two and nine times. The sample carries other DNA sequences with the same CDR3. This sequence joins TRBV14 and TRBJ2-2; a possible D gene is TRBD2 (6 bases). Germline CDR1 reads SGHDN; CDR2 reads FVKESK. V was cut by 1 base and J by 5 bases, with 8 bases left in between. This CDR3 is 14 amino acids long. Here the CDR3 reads CASSQVRGTGELFF. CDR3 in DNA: TGTGCCAGCAGCCAAGTGCGGGGAACCGGGGAGCTGTTTTTT.

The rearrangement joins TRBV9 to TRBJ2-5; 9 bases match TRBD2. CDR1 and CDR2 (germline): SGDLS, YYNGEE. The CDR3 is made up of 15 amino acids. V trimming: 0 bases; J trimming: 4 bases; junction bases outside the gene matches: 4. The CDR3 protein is CASSVALAGRETQYF. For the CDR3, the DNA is TGTGCCAGCAGCGTAGCACTAGCGGGCAGAGAGACCCAGTACTTC.

The CDR3 is CAWRRAITGELFF. Written as DNA, the CDR3 is TGTGCCTGGAGAAGGGCCATCACCGGGGAGCTGTTTTTT. The chain is built from TRBV30 and TRBJ2-2, with D uncertain. CDR1 is GTSNPN, CDR2 SVGIG, per germline (reference sequence). The CDR3 has 13 amino acids. V was cut by 3 bases and J by 4 bases, with 9 bases left in between.